These 27 T cell receptor beta chains came from one sample sequenced in a study of blood T cells in healthy people across ages. Together with a sample-barcoded 5' primer, a J-beta primer mix was included in a second PCR lasting roughly 7 to 11 cycles. TCRdb independently ran MiXCR on the 5' RACE reads; one entry per CDR3 protein. Among 1.5 million to 2 million distinct CDR3 sequences listed, about 30% were seen once. The sequenced sample was blood. All receptors come from a woman aged 30 to 39 in good health.

This chain uses TRBV3-1 with TRBJ1-2, with D possibly matching TRBD1 (6 bases). CDR3 length: 14 residues. The ends were cut back, 2 bases at V and 7 bases at J, with 14 bases in the middle. CDR1 is LGHDT and CDR2 is YNNKEL in the germline V gene (reference sequence). CDR3 nucleotide sequence: TGTGCCAGCAGCCAACCTCCGGGACAAACTGGCTACACCTTC. Residues: CASSQPPGQTGYTF.

This clonotype was observed a few times. The V call is TRBV10-1, the J call TRBJ2-5; D ambiguous. Germline-derived CDR1 and CDR2 are WNHNN and SYGVQD (reference sequence). There are 14 residues in the CDR3. V was cut by 0 bases and J by 7 bases, with 12 bases left in between. CDR3 bases: TGCGCCAGCAGTGAGTCGAAGGCCCGGCGGACCCAGTACTTC. Amino acid sequence: CASSESKARRTQYF.

The chain carries TRBV6-2 or TRBV6-3 and TRBJ1-5, with D possibly being TRBD1 (5 bases). Per germline, CDR1 MNHEY and CDR2 SVGEGT. The CDR3 has 13 amino acids. Trimming took off 5 bases at V and 7 bases at J, with 12 bases between the two ends. CDR3 bases: TGTGCCAGCAGTCAAGAGAGGGGCCAGCCCCAGCATTTT. It yields the protein CASSQERGQPQHF.

This clonotype occurred a few times. The J gene is TRBJ2-7, the V gene TRBV6-6; TRBD2 might be the D (7 bases). CDR3 length: 14 residues. Trimming removed 5 bases from V and 2 bases from J, with 13 bases in between. Per germline, CDR1 MNHNY and CDR2 SVGAGI (reference sequence). For the CDR3, the DNA is TGTGCCAGCAGTAAGGGGGGGGGCCCCTACGAGCAGTACTTC. Translating gives CASSKGGGPYEQYF.

V usage is TRBV7-9 and J usage is TRBJ2-5, with D unclear. The DNA end is a closer match to TRBJ2-3, so the J assignment may be wrong. The CDR3 has 15 residues. The germline V gene encodes CDR1 SEHNR and CDR2 FQNEAQ (reference sequence). CDR3 sequence: CASSLVPSYQETQYF. Written as DNA, the CDR3 is TGTGCCAGCAGCTTAGTCCCCTCGTACCAAGAGACCCAGTATTTT.

This clonotype was detected many times. The chain combines TRBV10-2 with TRBJ2-7, with D maybe TRBD1 (6 bases). Germline assignment: CDR1 WSHSY and CDR2 SAAADI. V was cut by 3 bases and J by 0 bases, with 6 bases left in between. This CDR3 is 13 amino acids long. DNA for the CDR3: TGCGCCAGCAGTGACAGGGGCTCCTACGAGCAGTACTTC. Amino acids: CASSDRGSYEQYF.

Points on this clonotype: This may stem from a read error, because a much larger clone lies one nucleotide away. The chain links TRBV20-1 to TRBJ2-5, with 8 bases identical to TRBD2. The CDR3 contains 15 residues. Trimming at V came to 0 bases and at J to 13 bases, leaving 16 bases not matched to a gene. Germline V gene data show CDR1 as DFQATT and CDR2 as SNEGSKA (reference sequence). The CDR3 region is CSAREGGSPGRERYF. CDR3 nucleotides: TGCAGTGCTAGAGAGGGCGGGAGCCCCGGGAGGGAGCGGTACTTC.

The CDR3 DNA reads TGTGCCAGCAGAAAAACAGGGGTTAACTATGGCTACACCTTC. It is translated as CASRKTGVNYGYTF. The chain uses TRBV12-3 or TRBV12-4 and TRBJ1-2, with 7 bases matching TRBD1. The CDR3 has 14 amino acids. V trimming: 6 bases; J trimming: 1 base; junction bases outside the gene matches: 5.

This clonotype was seen a few times. V usage is TRBV20-1 and J usage is TRBJ2-1, with 9 bases lining up with TRBD2. Germline trimming cut 3 bases from V and 6 bases from J; bases unmatched to any gene: 9. This CDR3 is built from 15 residues. The germline CDR1 and CDR2 sequences are DFQATT and SNEGSKA (reference sequence). The CDR3 sequence is CSASGSGSLRNEQFF. As DNA, the CDR3 is TGCAGTGCTAGTGGTAGCGGGAGTCTCCGCAATGAGCAGTTCTTC.

This clonotype has at least ten counts. The chain has TRBV12-3 or TRBV12-4 and TRBJ2-3; 7 nucleotides agree with TRBD1. The V gene end was trimmed by 4 bases and the J gene end by 2 bases; junction bases not matched to a gene: 6. The CDR3 contains 15 residues. The chain's CDR3 is CASSSWDRPTDTQYF. The CDR3 DNA sequence: TGTGCCAGCAGTTCCTGGGACAGACCCACAGATACGCAGTATTTT.

V and J are TRBV7-2 and TRBJ2-3, with 9 bases aligning to TRBD2. The CDR3 length is 15 residues. Germline V gene lookup returns CDR1 SGHTA and CDR2 FQGNSA. J lost 6 bases, V lost 0 bases, and 4 bases had no gene match. This chain's CDR3 is CASSLALAGVDTQYF. The CDR3 DNA sequence: TGTGCCAGCAGCTTAGCCTTAGCGGGAGTGGATACGCAGTATTTT.

This clonotype was found a few times. The junction differs from germline at one of its ends, possibly a read error. V usage is TRBV2 and J usage is TRBJ2-7, with TRBD1 matching 8 bases. From germline, CDR1 is SNHLY and CDR2 FYNNEI. The CDR3 consists of 14 residues. Here the CDR3 DNA reads TGTGCCGGCAGTGTCGACAGGGGACCCTGCGAGCAGTACTTC. Protein product: CAGSVDRGPCEQYF.

Comments on this clonotype: This may come from a read error, since a much larger clone is one base off. This rearrangement joins TRBV7-2 to TRBJ2-1; D is perhaps TRBD2 (6 bases). V was pared by 4 bases and J by 7 bases, with 20 bases between. Germline CDR1 is SGHTA and CDR2 is FQGNSA. The CDR3 sequence is 16 residues long. CDR3 DNA sequence: TGTGCCAGCAGCTCCTTGGGGGGAGTACCTGGGAATGAGCAGTTCTTC. Translated, it gives CASSSLGGVPGNEQFF.

This clonotype was observed many times. This chain joins TRBV11-2 and TRBJ2-1; unclear D gene. Germline assignment: CDR1 SGHAT and CDR2 FQNNGV. This CDR3 has 15 residues. Deletions cut 1 base from V and 7 bases from J, with 14 bases between. CDR3: CASSLAWNAGNEQFF. CDR3 DNA: TGTGCCAGCAGCTTAGCCTGGAACGCCGGAAATGAGCAGTTCTTC.

V gene TRBV7-2 combines with J gene TRBJ2-5; 9 bases are a match to TRBD2. J was trimmed by 4 bases and V by 1 base; bases with no gene match: 7. Germline loops: CDR1 SGHTA, CDR2 FQGNSA. CDR3 size: 16 residues. The CDR3 DNA sequence: TGTGCCAGCAGCTTAGGCGGGAGGGTGGCAGGAGAGACCCAGTACTTC. This encodes CASSLGGRVAGETQYF.

The count of this clonotype is one. This may stem from a read error, because a much larger clone lies one nucleotide away. The chain is built from TRBV29-1 and TRBJ2-7; no definite D call. The J call may be faulty, since TRBJ2-5 better matches the DNA end. CDR3 length: 12 amino acids. Germline V lookup: CDR1 SQVTM, CDR2 ANQGSEA. CDR3 region: CGVGESGETQYF. In DNA, the CDR3 is TGCGGCGTGGGCGAGAGTGGAGAGACCCAGTACTTC.

This clonotype was observed a few times. This sequence joins TRBV9 and TRBJ2-3; D may correspond to TRBD1 or TRBD2 (6 bases each). V lost 7 bases and J lost 2, with 14 bases in between. From germline, CDR1 is SGDLS and CDR2 YYNGEE. This CDR3 has 14 amino acids. The CDR3 reads CASGGPPFTDTQYF. DNA of the CDR3: TGTGCCAGCGGGGGGCCACCCTTCACAGATACGCAGTATTTT.

CDR3 sequence (DNA): TGTGCCAGCAGCGAACGGGGGGCCTACAAGCAGTACTTC. Its translation is CASSERGAYKQYF. The rearrangement uses TRBV5-6 and TRBJ2-4; maybe TRBD2 (7 bases). Per the germline V gene, CDR1 is SGHDT and CDR2 is YYEEEE. V was cut by 4 bases and J by 13 bases, with 18 bases left in between. CDR3 length: 13 residues.

The V call is TRBV20-1, the J call TRBJ1-1; 9 positions agree with TRBD1. The CDR3 has 14 amino acids. Unmatched junction bases numbered 11, after V lost 6 bases and J lost 6 bases. CDR1 and CDR2 (germline): DFQATT, SNEGSKA (reference sequence). CDR3 nucleotide sequence: TGCAGTGCCGCGGGCGGGACAGGGAGGGCTGAAGCTTTCTTT. Protein sequence: CSAAGGTGRAEAFF.

The chain employs TRBV12-3 or TRBV12-4 and TRBJ2-7, with a weak D call TRBD2 (6 bases). Trimming took 6 bases from V and 7 from J, leaving 19 bases between them. The CDR3 is made up of 14 amino acids. The CDR3 sequence is CASSRTNSYNEQYF. The CDR3, as DNA: TGTGCCAGCAGCCGGACTAACTCCTACAATGAGCAGTACTTC.

The chain couples TRBV5-1 to TRBJ2-7; 9 bases align to TRBD1. This CDR3 region has 16 residues. Germline CDR1 and CDR2: SGHRS and YFSETQ. V was clipped by 4 bases and J by 4 bases; unmatched bases: 12. CDR3 sequence (DNA): TGCGCCAGCAGCCCCGCCGCCTGGACAGGGGAATACGAGCAGTACTTC. Translation: CASSPAAWTGEYEQYF.

The chain joins TRBV18 to TRBJ2-3; the match to TRBD2 covers 8 bases. This CDR3 contains 17 residues. Per the germline V gene, CDR1 is KGHSH and CDR2 is LQKENI. Unmatched junction bases numbered 11, after V lost 3 bases and J lost 3 bases. The CDR3 DNA reads as TGTGCCAGCTCACCGATAGTGTCCAGCGGGAGAACAGATACGCAGTATTTT. Translation: CASSPIVSSGRTDTQYF.

The V and J genes are TRBV5-1 and TRBJ2-4, with a possible D match to TRBD2 (5 bases). The CDR3 totals 12 residues. V was trimmed by 4 bases and J by 12 bases, leaving 14 bases between them. Germline V gives CDR1 SGHRS, CDR2 YFSETQ. The DNA of the CDR3 is TGCGCCAGCAGCACCAATACTAGGGATCAGTACTTC. Translation gives CASSTNTRDQYF.

There are a few counts of this clonotype. V gene TRBV5-1 combines with J gene TRBJ2-2; a weak D match, TRBD2 (6 bases). Trimming removed 0 bases from V and 4 bases from J, with 13 bases in between. Germline CDR1 SGHRS, CDR2 YFSETQ. The CDR3 covers 16 residues. CDR3 loop: CASSLAPGEGTGELFF. The DNA of the CDR3 is TGCGCCAGCAGCTTGGCCCCGGGAGAGGGCACCGGGGAGCTGTTTTTT.

This clonotype has ten or more counts. The chain couples TRBV27 to TRBJ2-7, with 12 bases identical to TRBD2. Germline CDR1 MNHEY, CDR2 SMNVEV (reference sequence). V lost 3 bases and J lost 3; bases outside the gene matches: 3. The CDR3 consists of 15 residues. CDR3 in DNA: TGTGCCAGCAGTTTTACGACTAGCGGGAGCTACGAGCAGTACTTC. Protein: CASSFTTSGSYEQYF.

As regards this clonotype: Compared with germline, one end of the junction differs, possibly owing to a read error. The chain links TRBV10-3 to TRBJ2-5, with D possibly being TRBD1 or TRBD2 (5 bases each). The CDR3 runs to 14 residues. CDR1 is ENHRY, CDR2 SYGVKD, per germline. The CDR3 nucleotides read TGTGCCATCAGTCGGGACGCCGGGCAAGAGGCCCAGTACTTC. This gives the protein CAISRDAGQEAQYF.

As DNA, the CDR3 is TGTGCCAGCAGTTTAGTGGGATTTAACACCGGGGAGCTGTTTTTT. Translated: CASSLVGFNTGELFF. This chain connects TRBV12-3 or TRBV12-4 to TRBJ2-2, with D unclear. Trimming pared 1 base from V and 2 bases from J, leaving 8 bases between. The CDR3 totals 15 residues.